The rows below give T cell receptor beta chains drawn from one sample of a study of blood T cells in healthy people across ages. TCRdb called the 5' RACE reads again in MiXCR, with one record for every CDR3 protein. The sample yields 1.5 million to 1.9 million distinct CDR3 sequences, roughly 43% seen once. Sequencing was done on a sample of blood. The receptors originated from a woman aged 18-29 years in good health. CDR3s include the opening cysteine and the closing phenylalanine or tryptophan. D genes are given only for firm matches. Size is omitted from some rows. Given values are once, few, many or a class for expanded clones.

d_call,clone_size,v_call,j_call,cdr3_aa,cdr3_nt
NA,NA,TRBV20-1,TRBJ1-1,CSATRPGNTEAFF,TGCAGTGCTACCCGGCCAGGGAACACTGAAGCTTTCTTT
NA,NA,TRBV7-2,TRBJ1-2,CASSLVRIEDGYTF,TGTGCCAGCAGCTTAGTTCGGATAGAGGATGGCTACACCTTC
NA,NA,TRBV14,TRBJ2-7,CASNQAGLSYNEQYF,TGTGCCAGCAACCAGGCCGGATTGTCCTACAATGAGCAGTACTTC
NA,NA,TRBV11-3,TRBJ2-7,CASSSSGTATYEQYF,TGTGCCAGCAGCTCGTCCGGGACCGCTACCTACGAGCAGTACTTC
NA,few,TRBV29-1,TRBJ2-7,CSVVEKEQYF,TGCAGCGTTGTGGAAAAGGAGCAGTACTTC
NA,NA,TRBV4-3,TRBJ1-2,CASSQRAGYHYGYTF,TGCGCCAGCAGCCAGAGAGCAGGGTACCACTATGGCTACACCTTC
NA,NA,TRBV20-1,TRBJ2-3,CSANPGGAGVDTQYF,TGCAGTGCAAACCCCGGGGGCGCAGGGGTAGATACGCAGTATTTT
NA,NA,TRBV10-1,TRBJ2-5,CASSEGVQETQYF,TGCGCCAGCAGTGAAGGAGTCCAAGAGACCCAGTACTTC
TRBD1,NA,TRBV7-2,TRBJ1-1,CASSSTRQGGTEAFF,TGTGCCAGCAGCTCCACTCGACAGGGGGGGACTGAAGCTTTCTTT
NA,many,TRBV9,TRBJ2-5,CASSAGGYSETQYF,TGTGCCAGCAGCGCTGGAGGTTACTCAGAGACCCAGTACTTC
NA,once,TRBV5-1,TRBJ2-7,CASSLNGIYNEQYF,TGCGCCAGCAGCTTGAACGGTATCTACAATGAGCAGTACTTC
NA,once,TRBV28,TRBJ2-7,CASSLSGLIYNEQYF,TGTGCCAGCAGTTTATCAGGGTTGATCTACAATGAGCAGTACTTC
NA,few,TRBV27,TRBJ2-7,CASSFPGQQYEQYF,TGTGCCAGCAGTTTCCCGGGACAACAGTACGAGCAGTACTTC
NA,NA,TRBV5-6,TRBJ1-6,CASSLVRPRGNSPLHF,TGTGCCAGCAGCTTGGTTCGCCCGAGGGGTAATTCACCCCTCCACTTT
NA,NA,TRBV6-5,TRBJ1-4,CASSYSAPGGSEKLFF,TGTGCCAGCAGTTACTCGGCCCCTGGAGGTAGTGAAAAACTGTTTTTT
NA,NA,TRBV20-1,TRBJ2-1,CSAIPRTTYNEQFF,TGCAGTGCTATACCACGGACTACCTACAATGAGCAGTTCTTC
NA,NA,TRBV7-2,TRBJ1-2,CASSFGVGLRGYTF,TGTGCCAGCAGCTTCGGGGTAGGGTTAAGAGGCTACACCTTC
NA,once,TRBV18,TRBJ1-2,CASSSRTDTIPSNYGYTF,TGTGCCAGCTCTTCGAGGACAGACACAATCCCATCGAACTATGGCTACACCTTC
NA,NA,TRBV5-1,TRBJ2-2,CASSLVSGTNTGELFF,TGCGCCAGCAGCTTGGTCTCAGGGACGAACACCGGGGAGCTGTTTTTT
NA,once,TRBV29-1,TRBJ2-7,CSAREGTVSYEQYF,TGCAGCGCACGCGAAGGGACGGTCTCCTACGAGCAGTACTTC
NA,NA,TRBV7-2,TRBJ2-5,CASSVVVAETQYF,TGTGCCAGCAGCGTAGTGGTAGCGGAGACCCAGTACTTC
TRBD2,NA,TRBV7-2,TRBJ2-5,CASSWGLAAKETQYF,TGTGCCAGCAGCTGGGGACTAGCGGCCAAAGAGACCCAGTACTTC
NA,few,TRBV6-2/TRBV6-3,TRBJ2-1,CASSLVEGRDEQFF,TGTGCCAGCAGCTTGGTGGAGGGCCGGGATGAGCAGTTCTTC
NA,NA,TRBV5-1,TRBJ2-7,CAGSFTLYYEQYF,TGCGCCGGCAGCTTCACACTTTACTACGAGCAGTACTTC
TRBD2,NA,TRBV20-1,TRBJ2-3,CSAAGTSGSPVTDTQYF,TGCAGTGCAGCCGGGACTAGCGGTTCCCCGGTCACAGATACGCAGTATTTT
NA,NA,TRBV14,TRBJ2-5,CASSQNALGETQYF,TGTGCCAGCAGCCAAAATGCCCTGGGAGAGACCCAGTACTTC
NA,NA,TRBV10-3,TRBJ1-5,CAISGRDSNQPQHF,TGTGCCATCAGTGGTAGGGATAGCAATCAGCCCCAGCATTTT
NA,few,TRBV12-3/TRBV12-4,TRBJ2-1,CAITKTPLGETYNEQFF,TGTGCCATCACAAAAACTCCCCTGGGGGAGACCTACAATGAGCAGTTCTTC
NA,NA,TRBV7-9,TRBJ1-2,CAGSLKKAHGYTF,TGTGCCGGCAGCTTAAAAAAGGCGCATGGCTACACCTTC
TRBD1,NA,TRBV11-2,TRBJ2-7,CASSRPTGGLNYEQYF,TGTGCCAGCAGCCGCCCGACAGGGGGCTTGAACTACGAGCAGTACTTC
NA,NA,TRBV20-1,TRBJ1-1,CGAKGVKSFSRTEAFF,TGCGGTGCAAAGGGTGTGAAGAGCTTTAGCAGGACTGAAGCTTTCTTT